This TCR beta chain appears in the sequencing data of a study of T cells after yellow fever vaccination. Study overall: SMART-Seq v4 Ultra Low Input prepared the low-cell-number fractions.

5'RACE template switching produced TCR cDNA carrying a universal primer site and UMIs. Via MiXCR, TCRdb re-called the 5' RACE reads, giving one row per CDR3 protein. The top ten clones hold 15% of a sample with 610,000 or so distinct CDR3 sequences, over 9% of them seen once. As concerns this clonotype: No antigen is known for it.

The study's findings and limits: A large majority of primary-vaccination clones showed up again after the booster (about 97% CD4, roughly 91% CD8).

This TCR was sampled from a man younger than 45 who received the YFV17D yellow fever vaccine. The source was PBMCs, collected on the day of the yellow fever booster vaccination.

The CDR3 bases are TGTGCCAGCAGTGAAACCAGCTCCCTTGGCACTGAAGCTTTCTTT. It specifies CASSETSSLGTEAFF. The chain joins TRBV25-1 to TRBJ1-1, with unresolved D. Germline CDR1 MGHDK, CDR2 SYGVNS. V was clipped by 2 bases and J by 4 bases, with 14 bases between them. This CDR3 is built from 15 residues.